The 12 T cell receptor beta chains below come from one sample, sequenced in a study of Graves' ophthalmopathy and Graves' hyperthyroidism. Amplification from RNA transcripts yielded the TCR beta CDR3 regions. HTBI primers primed a first-round RT-PCR, and a second-round multiplex PCR followed. TCRdb recomputed calls from the multiplex PCR reads with MiXCR, one row per CDR3 protein. The sample has about 400,000 distinct CDR3 sequences; about 17% are singletons. Sequencing used peripheral blood. Receptors originate from a woman aged 18-29 years with Graves' ophthalmopathy.

This clonotype was seen at least ten times. The chain combines TRBV28 with TRBJ2-5; 9 nucleotides agree with TRBD1. Germline CDR1 is MDHEN and CDR2 is SYDVKM. This CDR3 contains 14 residues. Losses at the gene ends were 10 bases for V and 2 bases for J; bases not matched to a gene: 8. The CDR3 nucleotides are TGTGCCACAAGGACAGGGGTCAGACAAGAGACCCAGTACTTC. Its translation: CATRTGVRQETQYF.

V is TRBV18 and J is TRBJ2-7; 7 bases agree with TRBD1. CDR3 length: 14 residues. V gave up 3 bases and J gave up 2 bases; unmatched junction bases: 4. Germline CDR1 and CDR2: KGHSH and LQKENI. Written as DNA, the CDR3 is TGTGCCAGCTCACCCTGGGACAGCACCTACGAGCAGTACTTC. This translates into CASSPWDSTYEQYF.

This clonotype was picked up many times. The chain is built from TRBV11-2 and TRBJ2-7; no definite D call. V dropped 0 bases and J dropped 2 bases, with 8 bases sitting between them. Germline V lookup: CDR1 SGHAT, CDR2 FQNNGV. This CDR3 contains 14 residues. The CDR3 spells CASSLDLLTYEQYF. Here the CDR3 DNA reads TGTGCCAGCAGCTTAGACCTCCTAACCTACGAGCAGTACTTC.

This clonotype was seen many times. The rearrangement uses TRBV28 and TRBJ2-7; maybe TRBD2 (7 bases). This CDR3 contains 13 residues. Germline CDR1 is MDHEN and CDR2 is SYDVKM. V lost 8 bases and J 3 bases, leaving 14 bases between the germline ends. The CDR3 nucleotides are TGTGCCAGCCGAAAGAGGGGGGGCTACGAGCAGTACTTC. Translating it yields CASRKRGGYEQYF.

This clonotype occurred many times. The chain is built from TRBV4-1 and TRBJ2-4; no definite D call. V lost 0 bases and J 8 bases, leaving 14 bases between the germline ends. Per germline, CDR1 MGHRA and CDR2 YSYEKL. This CDR3 spans 15 amino acids. The CDR3 nucleotides read TGCGCCAGCAGCCAAGATGGTGAGCGAACGGACATTCAGTACTTC. The encoded protein is CASSQDGERTDIQYF.

At least ten counts were recorded for this clonotype. The gene calls are TRBV27 and TRBJ2-2; no reliable D call. V lost 2 bases to trimming and J lost 6 bases, with 13 bases between them. Germline assignment: CDR1 MNHEY and CDR2 SMNVEV (reference sequence). This CDR3 comprises 15 residues. CDR3 nucleotides: TGTGCCAGCAGTTTAGCACCGGGCTACGCCGGGGAGCTGTTTTTT. The encoded protein is CASSLAPGYAGELFF.

V is TRBV15 and J is TRBJ1-1, with 11 bases that match TRBD1. The CDR3 is 16 residues long. Trimming removed 1 base from V and 6 bases from J; junction bases left unmatched: 7. Germline CDR1 and CDR2: LNHNV and YYDKDF (reference sequence). CDR3 sequence (DNA): TGTGCCACCAGCAGAGGGGTGGGGACAGGGGGGTCTGAAGCTTTCTTT. This encodes CATSRGVGTGGSEAFF.

This clonotype has at least ten counts. The V gene is TRBV28, the J gene TRBJ2-5, with D possibly matching TRBD2 (5 bases). CDR1 is MDHEN and CDR2 is SYDVKM in the germline V gene. CDR3 size: 12 residues. V lost 8 bases and J 3 bases, leaving 10 bases between the germline ends. The CDR3 bases are TGTGCCAGCCACACGGAGGAAGAGACCCAGTACTTC. Translation gives CASHTEEETQYF.

This clonotype was counted many times. The chain is built from TRBV6-1 and TRBJ2-7; TRBD2 matches at 14 bases. The germline gives CDR1 MNHNS, CDR2 SASEGT. The CDR3 consists of 15 residues. With 4 bases clipped from V and 1 base from J, the junction kept 0 bases outside the gene matches. CDR3 residues: CASSGTSGGSYEQYF. The CDR3 bases are TGTGCCAGCAGTGGGACTAGCGGGGGGTCCTACGAGCAGTACTTC.

The V call is TRBV15, the J call TRBJ2-6; the D call may be TRBD1 or TRBD2 (5 bases each). Germline loops: CDR1 LNHNV, CDR2 YYDKDF (reference sequence). Trimming shortened V by 6 bases and J by 0 bases, and 6 bases separated the two germline ends. The CDR3 has 14 residues. For the CDR3, the DNA is TGTGCCACCAGTGGGACCTCTGGGGCCAACGTCCTGACTTTC. Translation gives CATSGTSGANVLTF.

This clonotype has a count of ten or more. The V and J genes are TRBV7-3 and TRBJ1-1; D might be TRBD1 (5 bases). Trimming stripped 5 bases from V and 0 bases from J, with 16 bases between. Germline-derived CDR1 and CDR2 are SGHTA and FQGTGA. The CDR3 loop spans 16 amino acids. The CDR3 bases are TGTGCCAGCAGCCGCGGGGCTGGAACCGTGAACACTGAAGCTTTCTTT. Protein sequence: CASSRGAGTVNTEAFF.

This clonotype was observed a handful of times. The CDR3 DNA is TGTGCCAGCAGTGCCTCTATAGTTCCGGTCTACGAGCAGTACTTC. This translates into CASSASIVPVYEQYF. The chain joins TRBV6-1 to TRBJ2-7; D gene unclear. This CDR3 region has 15 residues. V lost 4 bases and J 3 bases, leaving 16 bases between the germline ends. Looked up from germline, CDR1 is MNHNS and CDR2 is SASEGT.